Presented here are 14 T cell receptor beta chains from one specimen sequenced in a study of T cell responses to AZD1222 COVID-19 vaccine. Generated by immunoSEQ multiplex PCR, the TCRdb table keeps only in-frame clones and is missing some. Among some 80,000 clones listed, 86% were seen once. The sequenced sample was peripheral blood, obtained on day 0 of AZD1222 vaccination. The origin of the receptors is an adult in good health.

The V gene is TRBV5-4, the J gene TRBJ1-2; TRBD1 matches at 8 bases. The CDR3 has 16 residues. Trimming at V came to 2 bases and at J to 8 bases, leaving 14 bases not matched to a gene. The germline CDR1 and CDR2 sequences are SGHNT and YYREEE (reference sequence). CDR3 sequence reads: CASSLGQGTSRSGYTF. For the CDR3, the DNA is TGTGCCAGCAGCTTAGGACAGGGAACCTCAAGGAGCGGCTACACCTTC.

This clone was seen only once. The chain joins TRBV9 to TRBJ2-1; 8 bases match TRBD1. CDR1 SGDLS and CDR2 YYNGEE come from the germline V gene. Trimming took 4 bases from V and 4 from J; bases not matched to a gene: 10. CDR3 length: 16 amino acids. This chain's CDR3 is CASSSGQATYYNEQFF. The CDR3 DNA is TGTGCCAGCAGCTCGGGACAGGCGACTTATTACAATGAGCAGTTCTTC.

This rearrangement joins TRBV10-1 to TRBJ1-5; D call uncertain. The CDR3 runs to 13 residues. V lost 4 bases and J 3 bases, leaving 7 bases between the germline ends. Germline assignment: CDR1 WNHNN and CDR2 SYGVQD (reference sequence). CDR3 sequence reads: CASSAGLNQPQHF. CDR3 DNA sequence: TGCGCCAGCAGTGCAGGACTCAATCAGCCCCAGCATTTT.

V is TRBV25-1 and J is TRBJ1-4; the D gene is possibly TRBD1 (6 bases). CDR3 length: 13 amino acids. With 6 bases removed from V and 4 bases from J, the gap between germline ends came to 9 bases. Germline-derived CDR1 and CDR2 are MGHDK and SYGVNS. The CDR3 is CASRGGGNEKLFF. CDR3 in DNA: TGTGCCAGCAGAGGAGGGGGTAATGAAAAACTGTTTTTT.

The chain uses TRBV28 and TRBJ2-4, with 11 bases matching TRBD1. CDR3 length equals 16 residues. Per the germline V gene, CDR1 is MDHEN and CDR2 is SYDVKM. With 2 bases clipped from V and 7 bases from J, the junction kept 7 bases outside the gene matches. The chain's CDR3 is CASSLIGTGGRNIQYF. The CDR3 DNA reads as TGTGCCAGCAGTTTAATAGGGACAGGGGGTCGGAACATTCAGTACTTC. The full variable domain, with the rest looked up from reference TRBV28 and TRBJ2-4, is DVKVTQSSRYLVKRTGEKVFLECVQDMDHENMFWYRQDPGLGLRLIYFSYDVKMKEKGDIPEGYSVSREKKERFSLILESASTNQTSMYLCASSLIGTGGRNIQYFGAGTRLSVL.

This chain connects TRBV3-1 (or the pseudogene TRBV3-2) to TRBJ2-3, with a weak D call TRBD2 (5 bases). The CDR3 totals 17 residues. Germline loops: CDR1 LGHDT, CDR2 YNNKEL (reference sequence). V was clipped by 1 base and J by 2 bases, with 16 bases between them. The CDR3 bases are TGTGCCAGCAGCCAAGGCCTCCCGGGATTCCTCACAGATACGCAGTATTTT. Residues: CASSQGLPGFLTDTQYF.

J is TRBJ2-1 and V is TRBV5-1, with TRBD2 identical over 10 bases. Germline CDR1 is SGHRS and CDR2 is YFSETQ. V was pared by 1 base and J by 3 bases, with 1 base of the junction left unmatched. This CDR3 region has 15 residues. The CDR3 sequence: CASSLWTSGYNEQFF. DNA for the CDR3: TGCGCCAGCAGCTTGTGGACTAGCGGCTACAATGAGCAGTTCTTC.

The chain carries TRBV5-1 and TRBJ2-7; tentative D call: TRBD1 (8 bases). CDR3 length: 16 amino acids. Germline values: CDR1 SGHRS, CDR2 YFSETQ. V was trimmed by 3 bases and J by 1 base, leaving 17 bases between them. The CDR3: CASSYNDRGGSYEQYF. CDR3 nucleotide sequence: TGCGCCAGCAGCTATAACGACAGGGGAGGGTCCTACGAGCAGTACTTC.

The rearrangement links TRBV6-2 or TRBV6-3 to TRBJ1-2; 7 positions match TRBD1. This CDR3 is 16 amino acids long. Germline CDR1 and CDR2: MNHEY and SVGEGT. V was clipped by 5 bases and J by 0 bases; unmatched bases: 9. CDR3 region: CASSLAGGGANYGYTF. Here the CDR3 DNA reads TGTGCCAGCAGTCTCGCAGGGGGGGGAGCTAACTATGGCTACACCTTC.

V gene TRBV18 combines with J gene TRBJ2-7; weak D call: TRBD1 (6 bases). The CDR3 totals 14 residues. With 4 bases removed from V and 2 bases from J, the gap between germline ends came to 12 bases. Germline CDR1 is KGHSH and CDR2 is LQKENI. CDR3 sequence: CASSRTTGPYEQYF. CDR3 sequence (DNA): TGTGCCAGCTCACGAACGACAGGCCCCTACGAGCAGTACTTC. The full variable domain, its missing parts supplied by reference TRBV18 and TRBJ2-7, is NAGVMQNPRHLVRRRGQEARLRCSPMKGHSHVYWYRQLPEEGLKFMVYLQKENIIDESGMPKERFSAEFPKEGPSILRIQQVVRGDSAAYFCASSRTTGPYEQYFGPGTRLTVT.

The chain joins TRBV19 to TRBJ1-1, with 10 nucleotides matching TRBD1. CDR1 is LNHDA, CDR2 SQIVND, per germline (reference sequence). The CDR3 totals 14 residues. Losses at the gene ends were 4 bases for V and 7 bases for J; bases not matched to a gene: 6. The CDR3 DNA reads TGTGCCAGTAGTACGACAGGGGGCGGAGGTGAAGCTTTCTTT. This sequence encodes CASSTTGGGGEAFF.

The genes are TRBV7-8 and TRBJ1-2; D ambiguous. Germline CDR1 is SGHVS and CDR2 is FQNEAQ. Trimming removed 0 bases from V and 0 bases from J, with 5 bases in between. The CDR3 is 14 residues long. CDR3 DNA sequence: TGTGCCAGCAGCTTAGCCTCAGCTAACTATGGCTACACCTTC. This codes for CASSLASANYGYTF.

This clone was seen only a few times. This chain links TRBV18 with TRBJ2-2; no firm D call. V was shortened by 6 bases and J by 0 bases, with 17 bases between the two germline ends. Germline V lookup: CDR1 KGHSH, CDR2 LQKENI. The CDR3 loop spans 17 amino acids. Here the CDR3 reads CASSPSGGRANTGELFF. In nucleotides, the CDR3 is TGTGCCAGCTCTCCGAGTGGCGGAAGAGCGAACACCGGGGAGCTGTTTTTT. The full variable domain, its missing parts supplied by reference TRBV18 and TRBJ2-2, is NAGVMQNPRHLVRRRGQEARLRCSPMKGHSHVYWYRQLPEEGLKFMVYLQKENIIDESGMPKERFSAEFPKEGPSILRIQQVVRGDSAAYFCASSPSGGRANTGELFFGEGSRLTVL.

The chain uses TRBV21-1 and TRBJ2-3; the table's TRBD1 call for D was not verified on the DNA. TRBV21-1 is given as a pseudogene. The CDR3 has 14 amino acids. CDR3 nucleotides: TGTGCCAGCAGCAAGGGACAGGGCTGGGATACGCAGTATTTT. Amino acids: CASSKGQGWDTQYF.